The sample holds one count of the clone carrying this T cell receptor (beta chain). No antigen is known for it. The data are from a study of OX40 agonist ivuxolimab in advanced cancers. Study details: Eligibility rules accepted prior anti-PD-1, anti-PD-L1 or anti-CTLA-4 therapy, and around 43% had some.

Study-wide results and limits: Compared with CD4+, CD8+ T cells on average had more expanded clones. At 0.1 to 3.0 mg/kg, clonal expansion of CD4+ and CD8+ blood T cells had occurred by week 6.

Using immunoSEQ multiplex PCR, the repertoire was profiled, and TCRdb retains in-frame clones only, with some absent. Of fewer than 25,000 clones in the sample, about 83% were seen once. This clonotype was obtained from an adult with an advanced solid tumor such as melanoma, head and neck, liver or kidney cancer. The sequencing here drew on CD4+ or CD8+ T cells sorted from blood, taken in a trial of the OX40 agonist ivuxolimab.

The CDR3 sequence is CASGDTQYF. Here the CDR3 DNA reads TGTGCCAGCGGAGATACGCAGTATTTT. V and J are TRBV2 and TRBJ2-3; D gene unclear. V was cut by 8 bases and J by 5 bases, with 2 bases left in between. CDR3 length equals 9 residues. Germline lookup yields CDR1 SNHLY and CDR2 FYNNEI.